This entry describes one T cell receptor (beta chain). Assay used: immunoSEQ multiplex PCR; TCRdb lists only in-frame clones, some missing. The top ten hold 1.4% of the sample, which has 55,000 to 75,000 clones, about 94% seen once. The sample is drawn from a study of cytomegalovirus exposure and HLA in healthy donors. The CDR3 is 15 residues long. Germline loops: CDR1 SGHRS, CDR2 YFSETQ. V lost 0 bases to trimming and J lost 7 bases; unmatched junction nucleotides: 7. The sequence was collected from a man aged 18 to 30 in good health and CMV-seropositive. The chain has TRBV5-1 and TRBJ2-7, with 10 bases that match TRBD2. Material: PBMCs. This CDR3 reads CASSLAGTSVGEQYF. The DNA for the CDR3 is TGCGCCAGCAGCTTGGCGGGGACTAGCGTTGGGGAGCAGTACTTC.